A single sample gave rise to the 18 T cell receptor beta chains below, sequenced in a study of T cell responses to AZD1222 COVID-19 vaccine. Sequenced by immunoSEQ multiplex PCR; TCRdb stores in-frame clones only, minus some. The sample lists fewer than 150,000 clones; 70% to 90% were seen once. This material consisted of peripheral blood, taken on day 0 of AZD1222 vaccination. All receptors come from an adult in good health.

This chain links TRBV7-9 with TRBJ1-3, with unresolved D. Germline CDR1 and CDR2: SEHNR and FQNEAQ (reference sequence). The CDR3 loop spans 15 amino acids. Trimming removed 3 bases at V and 4 bases at J, with 13 bases between. CDR3 sequence: CASSFWVGSGNTIYF. CDR3 DNA sequence: TGTGCCAGCAGCTTCTGGGTGGGCTCAGGAAACACCATATATTTT.

The J gene is TRBJ2-3, the V gene TRBV7-9, with 8 bases matching TRBD2. The CDR3 runs 18 residues. V trimming: 5 bases; J trimming: 0 bases; junction bases outside the gene matches: 13. Germline V gives CDR1 SEHNR, CDR2 FQNEAQ (reference sequence). CDR3 sequence (DNA): TGTGCCAGCAGCCCCCCGCTGAGCGGGAGTTCGAGCACAGATACGCAGTATTTT. Protein product: CASSPPLSGSSSTDTQYF.

J is TRBJ2-7 and V is TRBV6-5; D is unresolved. Per germline, CDR1 MNHEY and CDR2 SVGAGI. Trimming removed 6 bases at V and 1 base at J, with 16 bases between. This CDR3 contains 15 residues. For the CDR3, the DNA is TGTGCCAGCAGAACCTTGCGGACGGTTTCCTACGAGCAGTACTTC. Protein product: CASRTLRTVSYEQYF.

The chain uses TRBV30 and TRBJ2-5; D unresolved. The germline V gene has CDR1 GTSNPN and CDR2 SVGIG (reference sequence). The germline V and J ends were trimmed by 4 bases and 5 bases, with 20 bases remaining between them. The CDR3 extends over 15 amino acids. CDR3 residues: CAWTPPLGLRETQYF. The CDR3 DNA follows: TGTGCCTGGACACCTCCACTCGGGTTAAGGGAGACCCAGTACTTC.

This rearrangement joins TRBV7-2 to TRBJ2-7; D remains ambiguous. The CDR3 has 14 residues. V lost 4 bases, J lost 3 bases, and 13 bases lay in between. Germline V gene lookup returns CDR1 SGHTA and CDR2 FQGNSA. The CDR3 loop is CASSSHPLGYEQYF. The DNA for the CDR3 is TGTGCCAGCAGCTCCCACCCGTTAGGCTACGAGCAGTACTTC.

The V and J genes are TRBV6-5 and TRBJ2-7, with D tentatively TRBD2 (5 bases). This CDR3 has 14 residues. Germline V gives CDR1 MNHEY, CDR2 SVGAGI. The V end lost 3 bases, the J end lost 7 bases, and 16 bases lay between the germline ends. The CDR3 here is CASSYSEGTGEQYF. Here the CDR3 DNA reads TGTGCCAGCAGTTATTCCGAGGGAACGGGGGAGCAGTACTTC.

The chain joins TRBV2 to TRBJ1-1; no clear D gene. The V gene lost 3 bases and the J gene lost 6 bases, with 11 bases spanning the gap. This CDR3 is built from 13 residues. Germline CDR1 reads SNHLY; CDR2 reads FYNNEI. CDR3 sequence reads: CASSDDRAAEAFF. The CDR3 region has the DNA TGTGCCAGCAGTGATGATCGAGCAGCTGAAGCTTTCTTT.

The J gene is TRBJ2-3, the V gene TRBV5-1; 11 bases align to TRBD2. The CDR3 runs 18 residues. Germline values: CDR1 SGHRS, CDR2 YFSETQ. With V trimmed by 5 bases and J by 5 bases, 16 bases remained unmatched. CDR3 nucleotide sequence: TGCGCCAGCAGATTAGGACTAGCGGGCCCAAATTTGGGAGATACGCAGTATTTT. It specifies CASRLGLAGPNLGDTQYF.

This chain links TRBV5-1 with TRBJ2-1; 8 positions agree with TRBD2. Germline V gene sequence: CDR1 SGHRS, CDR2 YFSETQ. The V gene end was trimmed by 7 bases and the J gene end by 9 bases; junction bases not matched to a gene: 12. The CDR3 sequence is 14 residues long. The chain's CDR3 is CASSRGGALGEQFF. In DNA, the CDR3 is TGCGCCAGCTCTCGGGGGGGGGCTCTCGGTGAGCAGTTCTTC.

The chain combines TRBV11-3 with TRBJ2-3, with 7 bases matching TRBD1. Germline values: CDR1 SGHNT, CDR2 YENEEA. V was pared by 1 base and J by 9 bases, with 13 bases of the junction left unmatched. This CDR3 has 16 residues. The CDR3 nucleotides read TGTGCCAGCAGCTTAGGACCAACAGCCGGACAGGCAACGCAGTATTTT. Its protein product is CASSLGPTAGQATQYF.

The rearrangement joins TRBV4-2 to TRBJ1-4; 11 nucleotides align to TRBD1. The CDR3 contains 17 residues. J was trimmed by 0 bases and V by 7 bases; bases with no gene match: 7. Germline values: CDR1 LGHNA, CDR2 YNFKEQ. The CDR3 region is CASTGQGVGATNEKLFF. CDR3 in DNA: TGTGCCAGCACGGGACAGGGGGTTGGAGCAACTAATGAAAAACTGTTTTTT.

The rearrangement links TRBV18 to TRBJ2-3; 8 nucleotides line up with TRBD2. The V segment lost 4 bases and the J segment 2 bases; nucleotides outside the gene matches: 8. Germline assignment: CDR1 KGHSH and CDR2 LQKENI. This CDR3 contains 16 residues. The CDR3, as DNA: TGTGCCAGCTCACGGGAGCGGGGGAGGCCCACAGATACGCAGTATTTT. Translation: CASSRERGRPTDTQYF.

The CDR3 sequence: CASSAVRGPGELFF. CDR3 nucleotide sequence: TGTGCCAGCAGCGCCGTTCGAGGACCCGGGGAGCTGTTTTTT. The gene calls are TRBV9 and TRBJ2-2; D is undetermined. The CDR3 consists of 14 residues. CDR1 is SGDLS, CDR2 YYNGEE, per germline. The ends were cut back, 3 bases at V and 6 bases at J, with 12 bases in the middle.

This clone was seen just once. The CDR3 DNA follows: TGTGCCAGTAGTATCCGTAGCGGGAGGGAGCAAGAGACCCAGTACTTC. Encoded protein: CASSIRSGREQETQYF. The chain joins TRBV19 to TRBJ2-5; TRBD2 agrees at 11 bases. This CDR3 is 16 amino acids long. Germline CDR1 and CDR2: LNHDA and SQIVND (reference sequence). After removal of 3 bases from V and 2 bases from J, the junction contained 5 bases not matched to a gene.

This chain links TRBV6-5 with TRBJ1-4, with TRBD1 matching 7 bases. Germline V CDR1 and CDR2: MNHEY, SVGAGI. V trimming: 6 bases; J trimming: 8 bases; junction bases outside the gene matches: 12. This CDR3 contains 15 residues. The CDR3 is CASSRNRGGGEKLFF. In DNA form, the CDR3 reads TGTGCCAGCAGCAGAAACAGGGGAGGGGGCGAAAAACTGTTTTTT.

The rearrangement links TRBV5-1 to TRBJ1-6, with 7 nucleotides matching TRBD1. J lost 5 bases, V lost 0 bases, and 2 bases had no gene match. Germline V gene lookup returns CDR1 SGHRS and CDR2 YFSETQ. This CDR3 has 15 residues. The CDR3 region is CASSLGDRDNSPLHF. The CDR3, as DNA: TGCGCCAGCAGCTTGGGGGACAGAGATAATTCACCCCTCCACTTT.

This clone occurred once. The rearrangement joins TRBV3-1 (or the pseudogene TRBV3-2) to TRBJ2-7; D assignment may be TRBD1 or TRBD2 (6 bases each). In germline, CDR1 is LGHDT, CDR2 YNNKEL (reference sequence). Trimming removed 5 bases at V and 2 bases at J, with 13 bases between. The CDR3 extends over 14 amino acids. The CDR3 coding sequence is TGTGCCAGCAGCTTCCGAGGGGGGACCTACGAGCAGTACTTC. This sequence encodes CASSFRGGTYEQYF.

CDR3 region: CASSVGSSGNTIYF. The CDR3 DNA reads TGTGCCAGCAGCGTAGGGAGTAGTGGAAACACCATATATTTT. V is TRBV9 and J is TRBJ1-3; D is unclear. V lost 0 bases and J 3 bases, leaving 7 bases between the germline ends. Germline V gene lookup returns CDR1 SGDLS and CDR2 YYNGEE. This CDR3 comprises 14 residues.